Listed below are T cell receptor beta chains from one sample, sequenced in a study of OX40 agonist ivuxolimab in advanced cancers. TCRdb keeps only in-frame clones here, not all; method: immunoSEQ multiplex PCR. Of approximately 17,000 clones in the sample, about 71% are singletons; the top ten hold around 15%. This material consisted of CD4+ or CD8+ T cells sorted from blood, taken in a trial of the OX40 agonist ivuxolimab. The receptors here all came from an adult with an advanced solid tumor such as melanoma, head and neck, liver or kidney cancer. Each CDR3 is given without its conserved first and last residue.

v_call	j_call	cdr3_aa
TRBV7-8	TRBJ2-3	ASSLLGGAWDTQY
TRBV28	TRBJ1-5	ASSYDREDQPQH
TRBV28	TRBJ2-7	ASSLTQGGRNEQY
TRBV4-3	TRBJ2-2	ASSQELAGGQNTGELF
TRBV30	TRBJ2-7	AWRGPGSNEQY
TRBV5-6	TRBJ2-1	ASSGGLLAGSYNEQF
TRBV7-2	TRBJ2-5	ASSGTVGETQY
TRBV30	TRBJ2-7	AWSVGGSYEQY
TRBV28	TRBJ1-4	ASSGTDRDFLF
TRBV6-1	TRBJ1-3	ASSPRGVGRTIY
TRBV28	TRBJ2-7	ASSPREGGYEQY
TRBV14	TRBJ2-1	ASSQGPGTRKDNEQF
TRBV7-9	TRBJ1-5	ASSFYLTGENSNQPQH
TRBV5-6	TRBJ1-2	ASSLLGEKT
TRBV7-1	TRBJ2-1	ASSATSGNAGSYNEQF
TRBV7-2	TRBJ2-2	ASSSSQGFGELF
TRBV27	TRBJ2-5	ASSSSGLAGGRETQY
TRBV6-5	TRBJ1-5	ASTSGPTGQPQH
TRBV4-1	TRBJ1-1	ASTQGQNTEAF
TRBV28	TRBJ2-7	ASSWDSSYEQY
TRBV4-1	TRBJ2-7	ASSQGGSPRYEQY
TRBV5-1	TRBJ2-7	ASSPGTDQY
TRBV27	TRBJ2-7	ASSPQGLEYEQY
TRBV11-2	TRBJ2-6	ASSLGGAVFSGANVLT
TRBV11-2	TRBJ1-1	ASSLAGKGSEAF
TRBV15	TRBJ2-3	ATSLEGEGSDTQY
TRBV10-3	TRBJ2-3	AINPASGTDTQY
TRBV28	TRBJ1-5	ASSYRLSATYSNQPQH
TRBV6-5	TRBJ2-5	ASSSTPQETQY
TRBV27	TRBJ2-1	ASSVDSLYNEQF
TRBV27	TRBJ2-4	ASSFGQGAWDIQY
TRBV4-1	TRBJ1-4	ASSERDRGREKLF
TRBV7-2	TRBJ2-2	ASSYATSQYNTGELF
TRBV7-8	TRBJ2-7	ASSLGGSDDEQY
TRBV4-3	TRBJ2-5	ASSQGLAGVSETQY
TRBV10-2	TRBJ1-2	ASSDVGAQDNYGYT
TRBV28	TRBJ1-5	ASRLPGPQH
TRBV11-2	TRBJ2-1	ASSPRTGESYNEQF
TRBV9	TRBJ2-5	ASSVGLVRETQY
TRBV27	TRBJ2-7	ASSQPSDRVEQY
TRBV2	TRBJ2-7	ASSHPGTGVDEQY
TRBV2	TRBJ2-5	ASSGDEETQY
TRBV7-6	TRBJ2-1	ASSPYSGGYNEQF
TRBV28	TRBJ2-1	ASSLYGQGFNEQF
TRBV4-1	TRBJ2-7	ASSQDGGSGSSYEQY
TRBV7-6	TRBJ2-7	ASSLEGGQGAREQY
TRBV2	TRBJ2-1	ASESGQGYNEQF
TRBV9	TRBJ2-3	ASSVDGLFTDTQY
TRBV4-1	TRBJ2-7	ASSQAAEGYEQY
TRBV27	TRBJ2-7	ASHGRQSSYEQY
TRBV5-4	TRBJ1-3	ASRDRFDGNTIY
TRBV16	TRBJ2-7	ASSPGTDSYEQY
TRBV28	TRBJ1-5	ASRTTGISNQPQH
TRBV25-1	TRBJ2-7	ASSDPRDNYEQY
TRBV27	TRBJ2-1	ASTEEGPSYNEQF
TRBV6-5	TRBJ1-2	ASSYSTHYGYT
TRBV9	TRBJ2-2	ASSVGDFSGELF